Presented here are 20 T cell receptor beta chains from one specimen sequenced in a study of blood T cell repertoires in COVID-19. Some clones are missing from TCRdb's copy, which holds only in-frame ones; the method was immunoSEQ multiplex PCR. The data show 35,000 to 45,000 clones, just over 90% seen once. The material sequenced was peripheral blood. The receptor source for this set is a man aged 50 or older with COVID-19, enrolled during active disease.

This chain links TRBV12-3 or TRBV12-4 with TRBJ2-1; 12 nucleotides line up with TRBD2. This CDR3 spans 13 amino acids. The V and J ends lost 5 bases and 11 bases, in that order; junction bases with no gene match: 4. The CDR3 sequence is CASSPLAGGQQFF. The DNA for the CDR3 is TGTGCCAGCAGTCCCCTAGCGGGAGGGCAGCAGTTCTTC.

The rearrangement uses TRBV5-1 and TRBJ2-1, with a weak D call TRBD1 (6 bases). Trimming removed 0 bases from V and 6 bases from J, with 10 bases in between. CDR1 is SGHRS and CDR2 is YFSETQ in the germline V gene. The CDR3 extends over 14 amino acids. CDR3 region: CASSLASRGNEQFF. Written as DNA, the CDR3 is TGCGCCAGCAGCTTGGCCTCCAGGGGCAATGAGCAGTTCTTC.

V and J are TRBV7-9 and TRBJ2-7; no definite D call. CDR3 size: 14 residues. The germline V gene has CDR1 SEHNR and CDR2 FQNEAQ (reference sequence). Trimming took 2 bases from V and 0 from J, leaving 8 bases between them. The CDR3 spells CASSLLGFSYEQYF. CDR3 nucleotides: TGTGCCAGCAGCTTACTTGGCTTCTCCTACGAGCAGTACTTC.

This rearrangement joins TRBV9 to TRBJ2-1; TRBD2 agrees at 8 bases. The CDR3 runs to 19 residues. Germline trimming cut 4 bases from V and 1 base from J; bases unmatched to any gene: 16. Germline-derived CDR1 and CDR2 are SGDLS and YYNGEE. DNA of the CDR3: TGTGCCAGCAGCCCCGGGACTAGTTATCTCCAATCTTCCTACAATGAGCAGTTCTTC. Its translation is CASSPGTSYLQSSYNEQFF.

Here the CDR3 DNA reads TGTGCCAGCACCGCGGATCACGGCACAGATACGCAGTATTTT. This encodes CASTADHGTDTQYF. J is TRBJ2-3 and V is TRBV3-1 (or the pseudogene TRBV3-2); D gene unclear. V was shortened by 7 bases and J by 1 base, with 12 bases between the two germline ends. CDR3 length: 14 amino acids. Per the germline V gene, CDR1 is LGHDT and CDR2 is YNNKEL (reference sequence).

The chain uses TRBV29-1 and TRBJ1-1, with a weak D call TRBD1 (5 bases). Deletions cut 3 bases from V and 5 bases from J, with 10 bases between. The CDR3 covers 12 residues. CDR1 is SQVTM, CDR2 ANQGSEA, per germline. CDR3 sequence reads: CSVDAGGTEAFF. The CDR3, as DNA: TGCAGCGTTGATGCGGGGGGAACTGAAGCTTTCTTT.

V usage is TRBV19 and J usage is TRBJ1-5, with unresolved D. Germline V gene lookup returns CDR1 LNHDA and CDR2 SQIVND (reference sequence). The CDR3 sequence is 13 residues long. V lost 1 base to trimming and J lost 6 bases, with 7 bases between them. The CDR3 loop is CASSIGEGQPQHF. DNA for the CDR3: TGTGCCAGTAGTATAGGGGAGGGTCAGCCCCAGCATTTT.

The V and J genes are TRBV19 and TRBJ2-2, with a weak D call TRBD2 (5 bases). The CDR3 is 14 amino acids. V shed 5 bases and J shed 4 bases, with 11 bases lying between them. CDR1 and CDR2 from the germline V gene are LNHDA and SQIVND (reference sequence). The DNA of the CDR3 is TGTGCCAGTAGTCCGACGGCGGGCACCGGGGAGCTGTTTTTT. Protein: CASSPTAGTGELFF.

The CDR3, as DNA: TGTGCCAGCGCACTTATGAACACTGAAGCTTTCTTT. Translated, it gives CASALMNTEAFF. J is TRBJ1-1 and V is TRBV28; no clear D gene. Germline V gene data show CDR1 as MDHEN and CDR2 as SYDVKM. There are 12 residues in the CDR3. Between the trimmed V and J ends, which lost 8 bases and 0 bases, there was a span of 7 bases.

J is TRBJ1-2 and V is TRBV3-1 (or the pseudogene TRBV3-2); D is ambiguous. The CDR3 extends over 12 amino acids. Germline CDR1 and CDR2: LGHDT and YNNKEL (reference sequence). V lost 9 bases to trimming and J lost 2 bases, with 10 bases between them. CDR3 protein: CASRGRNYGYTF. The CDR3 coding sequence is TGTGCCAGTAGAGGGAGGAACTATGGCTACACCTTC.

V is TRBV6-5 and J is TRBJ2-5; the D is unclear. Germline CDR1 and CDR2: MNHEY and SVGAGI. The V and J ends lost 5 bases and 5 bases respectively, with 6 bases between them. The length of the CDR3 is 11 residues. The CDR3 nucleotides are TGTGCCAGCAGTACAGAGGAGACCCAGTACTTC. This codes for CASSTEETQYF.

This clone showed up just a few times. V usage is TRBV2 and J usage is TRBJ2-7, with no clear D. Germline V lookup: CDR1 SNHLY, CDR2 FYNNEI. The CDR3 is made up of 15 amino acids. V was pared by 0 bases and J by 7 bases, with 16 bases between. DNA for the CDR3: TGTGCCAGCAGTGAAGCGTTGTGGAACCCTAGGGAGCAGTACTTC. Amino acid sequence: CASSEALWNPREQYF.

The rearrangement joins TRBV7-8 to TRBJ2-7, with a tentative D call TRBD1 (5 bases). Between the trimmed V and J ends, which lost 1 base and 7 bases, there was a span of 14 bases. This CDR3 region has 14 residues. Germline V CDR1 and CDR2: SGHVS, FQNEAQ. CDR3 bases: TGTGCCAGCAGCTTAGGTGGACCCCCAGGGGAGCAGTACTTC. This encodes CASSLGGPPGEQYF.

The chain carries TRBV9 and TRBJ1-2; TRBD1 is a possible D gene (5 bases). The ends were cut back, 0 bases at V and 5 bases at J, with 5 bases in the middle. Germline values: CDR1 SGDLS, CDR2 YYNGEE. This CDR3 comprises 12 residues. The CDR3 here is CASSVEGYGYTF. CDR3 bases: TGTGCCAGCAGCGTAGAGGGGTATGGCTACACCTTC.

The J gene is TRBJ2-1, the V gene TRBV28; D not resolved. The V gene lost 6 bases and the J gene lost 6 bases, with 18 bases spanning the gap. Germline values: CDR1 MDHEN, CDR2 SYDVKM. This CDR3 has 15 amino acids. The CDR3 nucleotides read TGTGCCAGCAGCCCCACCACTCTAACGAGCAATGAGCAGTTCTTC. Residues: CASSPTTLTSNEQFF. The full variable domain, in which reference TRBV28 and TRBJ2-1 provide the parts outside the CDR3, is DVKVTQSSRYLVKRTGEKVFLECVQDMDHENMFWYRQDPGLGLRLIYFSYDVKMKEKGDIPEGYSVSREKKERFSLILESASTNQTSMYLCASSPTTLTSNEQFFGPGTRLTVL.

CDR3 amino acids: CASRTTEMNTEAFF. As DNA, the CDR3 is TGTGCCAGCAGGACGACAGAAATGAACACTGAAGCTTTCTTT. The chain carries TRBV6-6 and TRBJ1-1, with a tentative D call TRBD1 (5 bases). The V gene lost 6 bases and the J gene lost 0 bases, with 11 bases spanning the gap. The germline V gene has CDR1 MNHNY and CDR2 SVGAGI (reference sequence). The CDR3 totals 14 residues.

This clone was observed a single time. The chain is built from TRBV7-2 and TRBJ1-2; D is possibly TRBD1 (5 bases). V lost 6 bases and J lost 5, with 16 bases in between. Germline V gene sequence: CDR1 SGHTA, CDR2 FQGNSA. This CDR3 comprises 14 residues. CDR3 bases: TGTGCCAGCAGTCCGGAGGGGTTCCCGTATGGCTACACCTTC. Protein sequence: CASSPEGFPYGYTF.

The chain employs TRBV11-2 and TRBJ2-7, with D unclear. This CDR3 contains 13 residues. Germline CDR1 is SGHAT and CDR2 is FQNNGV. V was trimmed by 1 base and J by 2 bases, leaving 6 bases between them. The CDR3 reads CASSLGPAYEQYF. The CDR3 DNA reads TGTGCCAGCAGCTTAGGGCCAGCCTACGAGCAGTACTTC.

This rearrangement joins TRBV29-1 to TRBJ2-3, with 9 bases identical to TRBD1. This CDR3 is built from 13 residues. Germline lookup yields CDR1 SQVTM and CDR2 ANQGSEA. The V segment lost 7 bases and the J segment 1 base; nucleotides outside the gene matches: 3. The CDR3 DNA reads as TGCAGCGGTAGGACAGGGGGCACAGATACGCAGTATTTT. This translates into CSGRTGGTDTQYF.

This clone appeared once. CDR3 nucleotide sequence: TGTGCCAGCAGCGGTCGGACAGAAATGAACACTGAAGCTTTCTTT. It specifies CASSGRTEMNTEAFF. This chain links TRBV7-9 with TRBJ1-1; perhaps TRBD1 as D (6 bases). Germline V gives CDR1 SEHNR, CDR2 FQNEAQ (reference sequence). Trimming removed 5 bases at V and 0 bases at J, with 13 bases between. This CDR3 is built from 15 residues. The full variable domain, with the rest looked up from reference TRBV7-9 and TRBJ1-1, is DTGVSQNPRHKITKRGQNVTFRCDPISEHNRLYWYRQTLGQGPEFLTYFQNEAQLEKSRLLSDRFSAERPKGSFSTLEIQRTEQGDSAMYLCASSGRTEMNTEAFFGQGTRLTVV.